This T cell receptor (beta chain) was recovered during a study of blood T cell repertoires in COVID-19. Per the original data handling: Amplification from reference gene primers served as the basis for estimated nucleated cell counts. Method: immunoSEQ multiplex PCR; TCRdb's copy keeps in-frame clones and lacks some. V, J and clone size derive from that table, while D and trimming were established from the DNA sequence. The sample comprises a few hundred thousand clones, 90% of which are singletons, and approximately 4.3% rests with the top ten. Trimming took off 2 bases at V and 2 bases at J, with 15 bases between the two ends. CDR1 SGHTS and CDR2 YDEGEE come from the germline V gene. The CDR3 is made up of 16 amino acids.

The TCR comes from a young woman with acute COVID-19. Input material: PBMCs or T cells enriched from blood (not recorded which). The rearrangement links TRBV5-8 to TRBJ2-3, with a possible D match to TRBD2 (6 bases). Written as DNA, the CDR3 is TGTGCCAGCAGCTTAGGTATAGCGGAGACCACAGATACGCAGTATTTT. Its protein product is CASSLGIAETTDTQYF.